This TCR beta chain was recovered during a study of persistence of HIV-infected CD4 T cells. The study, taken as a whole, reports: Antigen-responding cells were enriched for degenerate expanded CDR3beta sequences.

The CDR3 contains 17 residues. Trimming cost V 5 bases and J 0 bases; bases outside gene matches: 8. The germline V gene encodes CDR1 SNHLY and CDR2 FYNNEI. Cells were stimulated nonspecifically with anti-CD3/anti-CD28 magnetic beads. Sorting of responding CD4+ T cells relied on upregulated CD40 ligand together with CD69. The immunoSEQ assay was version 4, run in survey mode. Profiling relied on immunoSEQ multiplex PCR, and the TCRdb table lists in-frame clones only, not all of them. The top ten clones hold under 2% of a sample with 44,000 or so clones, roughly 92% of them seen once. As regards this clone: As yet, its antigen is unknown.

The receptor was derived from an adult man with HIV who was CMV-seropositive. The gene calls are TRBV2 and TRBJ2-3, with 10 bases identical to TRBD1. The sequenced sample was CD4+ T cells sorted from PBMCs after roughly 18-hour stimulation, obtained from a patient who received antiretroviral therapy. The CDR3 DNA reads as TGTGCCAGCAGTCCCGGGACAGGGGCGTCAAGCACAGATACGCAGTATTTT. Translated, it gives CASSPGTGASSTDTQYF.